These 17 T cell receptor beta chains originate from one sample sequenced in a study of vaccination and CD4 T cells after COVID-19. The sample's treatment: approximately 10-day PBMC culture with coronavirus spike peptide pools or control peptides (ViraFEST assay). Sequencing of cultured CD4+ T cell DNA used the Oncomine TCR Beta short-read assay. MiXCR, run by TCRdb on the PCR reads, gives a single entry per CDR3 protein. The data hold around 15,000 distinct CDR3 sequences, with about 53% observed a single time. The antigens for these receptors are not known. Sample: CD4+ T cells from blood, cultured in vitro, taken before SARS-CoV-2 vaccination. The receptor source for this set is a human donor who had recovered from COVID-19.

V and J are TRBV7-7 and TRBJ2-1; D not resolved. The CDR3 extends over 17 amino acids. Trimming pared 2 bases from V and 0 bases from J, leaving 14 bases between. The germline V gene has CDR1 SSHAT and CDR2 FNYEAQ (reference sequence). The CDR3 coding sequence is TGTGCCAGCAGCTTAACCCCCCGAAGAAGCTCCTACAATGAGCAGTTCTTC. Its protein is CASSLTPRRSSYNEQFF.

The chain joins TRBV20-1 to TRBJ2-5; D unclear. V was cut by 6 bases and J by 5 bases, with 13 bases left in between. Germline V gene data show CDR1 as DFQATT and CDR2 as SNEGSKA (reference sequence). The CDR3 is 12 amino acids. This CDR3 reads CSAIGSDETQYF. The CDR3 region has the DNA TGCAGTGCCATCGGAAGCGACGAGACCCAGTACTTC.

The chain is built from TRBV19 and TRBJ1-1; TRBD1 might be the D (5 bases). Trimming stripped 11 bases from V and 4 bases from J, with 17 bases between. There are 13 residues in the CDR3. Germline values: CDR1 LNHDA, CDR2 SQIVND (reference sequence). CDR3 amino acids: CAGSRRGGTEAFF. CDR3 in DNA: TGTGCCGGGAGTAGGAGGGGTGGCACTGAAGCTTTCTTT. The entire variable domain, with the rest obtained from reference TRBV19 and TRBJ1-1, is as follows: DGGITQSPKYLFRKEGQNVTLSCEQNLNHDAMYWYRQDPGQGLRLIYYSQIVNDFQKGDIAEGYSVSREKKESFPLTVTSAQKNPTAFYLCAGSRRGGTEAFFGQGTRLTVV.

CDR3 sequence (DNA): TGCAGTGCTACACAGGCATGGACTGAAGCTTTCTTT. It is translated as CSATQAWTEAFF. The genes are TRBV20-1 and TRBJ1-1; D possibly corresponds to TRBD1 (5 bases). CDR3 size: 12 residues. Trimming cost V 4 bases and J 5 bases, with 11 bases left between them. Germline CDR1 and CDR2: DFQATT and SNEGSKA (reference sequence).

This clonotype turned up a few times. V gene TRBV12-3 or TRBV12-4 combines with J gene TRBJ1-5; TRBD1 aligns across 7 bases. The V segment lost 1 base and the J segment 7 bases; nucleotides outside the gene matches: 4. The CDR3 extends over 14 amino acids. CDR3 protein: CASSLGGGGQPQHF. The CDR3 DNA follows: TGTGCCAGCAGTTTAGGAGGGGGCGGACAGCCCCAGCATTTT.

V usage is TRBV6-2 or TRBV6-3 and J usage is TRBJ2-1; possibly TRBD1 for D (6 bases). V shed 7 bases and J shed 11 bases, with 18 bases lying between them. The CDR3 consists of 13 residues. Germline-derived CDR1 and CDR2 are MNHEY and SVGEGT. The CDR3 nucleotides are TGTGCCAGCACCTACCCAGGACAGCCTCAGCAGTTCTTC. It codes for CASTYPGQPQQFF.

In its sample, this clonotype was seen a few times. The chain employs TRBV20-1 and TRBJ2-1, with a possible D match to TRBD1 (5 bases). Deletions cut 1 base from V and 6 bases from J, with 13 bases between. CDR3 length: 14 amino acids. Germline CDR1 and CDR2: DFQATT and SNEGSKA (reference sequence). CDR3 amino acids: CSARATIRVNEQFF. CDR3 nucleotide sequence: TGCAGTGCTAGAGCCACTATCAGGGTCAATGAGCAGTTCTTC.

This clonotype occurred a few times. The chain recombines TRBV20-1 with TRBJ1-5, with D possibly TRBD1 on 6 matching bases. The CDR3 totals 14 residues. Germline loops: CDR1 DFQATT, CDR2 SNEGSKA (reference sequence). V was pared by 6 bases and J by 1 base, with 13 bases between. CDR3 protein: CSAKGVGSNQPQHF. Written as DNA, the CDR3 is TGCAGTGCGAAGGGGGTGGGAAGCAATCAGCCCCAGCATTTT.

This clonotype was seen a few times. CDR3 in DNA: TGTGCCAGCAGCCGGGGAACCGGGGAGCTGTTTTTT. It translates to CASSRGTGELFF. The chain combines TRBV7-9 with TRBJ2-2, with D perhaps matching TRBD2 (5 bases). This CDR3 comprises 12 residues. The V end lost 5 bases, the J end lost 5 bases, and 6 bases lay between the germline ends. Per germline, CDR1 SEHNR and CDR2 FQNEAQ (reference sequence).

The chain combines TRBV29-1 with TRBJ2-3, with TRBD1 matching over 8 bases. V lost 2 bases and J lost 6; bases outside the gene matches: 4. Germline assignment: CDR1 SQVTM and CDR2 ANQGSEA. CDR3 length equals 13 residues. CDR3 DNA sequence: TGCAGCGTTGAAACAACAGGGGGGGATACGCAGTATTTT. Encoded protein: CSVETTGGDTQYF.

In nucleotides, the CDR3 is TGCAGTGCTAGTCAGGGGGATGCTGAAGCTTTCTTT. This sequence encodes CSASQGDAEAFF. This chain joins TRBV20-1 and TRBJ1-1, with 7 nucleotides matching TRBD1. V was clipped by 3 bases and J by 6 bases; unmatched bases: 4. CDR3 length: 12 amino acids. From germline, CDR1 is DFQATT and CDR2 SNEGSKA (reference sequence).

V usage is TRBV28 and J usage is TRBJ1-6; D might be TRBD1 (6 bases). CDR1 is MDHEN, CDR2 SYDVKM, per germline. This CDR3 comprises 17 residues. The V gene lost 6 bases and the J gene lost 9 bases, with 24 bases spanning the gap. The CDR3 loop is CASSSTRGLQGSSPLHF. CDR3 nucleotide sequence: TGTGCCAGCAGCTCAACACGGGGATTACAGGGCTCTTCACCCCTCCACTTT.

The rearrangement uses TRBV11-2 and TRBJ1-2; no clear D gene. Germline V gene lookup returns CDR1 SGHAT and CDR2 FQNNGV. V lost 3 bases and J lost 2, with 13 bases in between. The CDR3 consists of 15 residues. This CDR3 reads CASSLKGVVNYGYTF. CDR3 nucleotides: TGTGCCAGCAGCTTGAAGGGAGTCGTCAACTATGGCTACACCTTC.

The gene calls are TRBV20-1 and TRBJ1-4; 8 positions match TRBD1. The J segment lost 5 bases and the V segment lost 0 bases, leaving 5 bases of the junction unmatched. The germline V gene has CDR1 DFQATT and CDR2 SNEGSKA (reference sequence). The CDR3 has 15 residues. The CDR3 nucleotides read TGCAGTGCTAGAGATCAGGCAGGGGGCAATGAAAAACTGTTTTTT. It is translated as CSARDQAGGNEKLFF.

By share of the sample, this clonotype is medium-sized. The chain combines TRBV7-3 with TRBJ2-3; D ambiguous. The germline V gene encodes CDR1 SGHTA and CDR2 FQGTGA. V was shortened by 6 bases and J by 2 bases, with 15 bases between the two germline ends. This CDR3 has 15 amino acids. CDR3 amino acids: CASSKGVGSTDTQYF. The CDR3 DNA sequence: TGTGCCAGCAGTAAAGGTGTAGGGTCCACAGATACGCAGTATTTT.

This clonotype has just a few counts. The chain couples TRBV20-1 to TRBJ1-2, with D tentatively TRBD1 (5 bases). The CDR3 loop spans 14 amino acids. Germline CDR1 DFQATT, CDR2 SNEGSKA (reference sequence). The ends were cut back, 4 bases at V and 0 bases at J, with 12 bases in the middle. Here the CDR3 DNA reads TGCAGTGCTAACAACGACAGACCTAACTATGGCTACACCTTC. Translated, it gives CSANNDRPNYGYTF.

This clonotype has just a few counts. This chain connects TRBV24-1 to TRBJ1-5, with a tentative D call TRBD1 (6 bases). The CDR3 loop spans 15 amino acids. Germline lookup yields CDR1 KGHDR and CDR2 SFDVKD. V lost 3 bases, J lost 2 bases, and 10 bases lay in between. The CDR3 loop reads CATSDPRQGNQPQHF. The DNA for the CDR3 is TGTGCCACCAGTGATCCAAGACAGGGCAATCAGCCCCAGCATTTT.